The 13 T cell receptor beta chains given below trace back to one sample, sequenced in a study of blood T cell repertoires in COVID-19. Using immunoSEQ multiplex PCR, the repertoire was profiled, and TCRdb retains in-frame clones only, with some absent. Of a few hundred thousand clones in the sample, roughly 90% are singletons; the top ten hold under 6.5%. Material for sequencing was peripheral blood. The receptors originated from a man younger than 35 who had recovered from COVID-19.

The V and J genes are TRBV9 and TRBJ2-5; 9 nucleotides align to TRBD2. CDR3 length: 18 residues. After removal of 0 bases from V and 4 bases from J, the junction contained 13 bases not matched to a gene. CDR1 is SGDLS and CDR2 is YYNGEE in the germline V gene. The CDR3 DNA reads TGTGCCAGCAGCGTAGCGGGGCGGGGGGGCCTTCTTGGAGAGACCCAGTACTTC. It encodes CASSVAGRGGLLGETQYF.

V is TRBV6-5 and J is TRBJ2-5; 11 nucleotides line up with TRBD2. This CDR3 contains 14 residues. V was clipped by 6 bases and J by 10 bases; unmatched bases: 10. Germline V gives CDR1 MNHEY, CDR2 SVGAGI. DNA for the CDR3: TGTGCCAGCAGGCTAGCGGGGGGAGCAAGAGACCAGTACTTC. This encodes CASRLAGGARDQYF.

Remarks on this clone: Other DNA sequences within the sample encode an identical CDR3. This chain connects TRBV18 to TRBJ1-1; a possible D gene is TRBD1 (5 bases). Germline V gene data show CDR1 as KGHSH and CDR2 as LQKENI. Trimming shortened V by 1 base and J by 3 bases, and 9 bases separated the two germline ends. CDR3 length: 14 amino acids. CDR3 protein: CASSPQGLDTEAFF. CDR3 DNA: TGTGCCAGCTCACCACAGGGGCTGGACACTGAAGCTTTCTTT. Drawing the rest from reference TRBV18 and TRBJ1-1, the complete variable domain is NAGVMQNPRHLVRRRGQEARLRCSPMKGHSHVYWYRQLPEEGLKFMVYLQKENIIDESGMPKERFSAEFPKEGPSILRIQQVVRGDSAAYFCASSPQGLDTEAFFGQGTRLTVV.

J is TRBJ1-3 and V is TRBV7-2; D may be TRBD1 (5 bases). The germline gives CDR1 SGHTA, CDR2 FQGNSA. The CDR3 is made up of 16 amino acids. V dropped 2 bases and J dropped 0 bases, with 11 bases sitting between them. The CDR3 reads CASSLRQGLSGNTIYF. The CDR3 DNA is TGTGCCAGCAGCTTAAGGCAGGGCCTCTCTGGAAACACCATATATTTT.

The table lists this clone with a few counts. J is TRBJ2-1 and V is TRBV9; D perhaps matches TRBD2 (6 bases). V was clipped by 0 bases and J by 4 bases, with 14 bases between them. In germline, CDR1 is SGDLS, CDR2 YYNGEE. This CDR3 contains 16 residues. The CDR3, as DNA: TGTGCCAGCAGCGTAGATCATCTGGGACTTTACAATGAGCAGTTCTTC. Protein: CASSVDHLGLYNEQFF. Combining the CDR3 with reference TRBV9 and TRBJ2-1 gives the whole variable domain DSGVTQTPKHLITATGQRVTLRCSPRSGDLSVYWYQQSLDQGLQFLIQYYNGEERAKGNILERFSAQQFPDLHSELNLSSLELGDSALYFCASSVDHLGLYNEQFFGPGTRLTVL.

The rearrangement uses TRBV4-1 and TRBJ1-1; the D gene is possibly TRBD1 (6 bases). Germline V CDR1 and CDR2: MGHRA, YSYEKL. The CDR3 consists of 15 residues. Trimming shortened V by 1 base and J by 4 bases, and 13 bases separated the two germline ends. CDR3 sequence (DNA): TGCGCCAGCAGCCAAGTAGGCAGGGGAAGCACTGAAGCTTTCTTT. Its translation is CASSQVGRGSTEAFF.

V and J are TRBV10-2 and TRBJ2-3; the D gene is possibly TRBD1 (5 bases). This CDR3 has 14 residues. V was clipped by 6 bases and J by 4 bases, with 14 bases between them. Germline V gene sequence: CDR1 WSHSY, CDR2 SAAADI. This CDR3 is CASREGPGPDTQYF. CDR3 bases: TGCGCCAGCAGGGAAGGTCCAGGGCCAGATACGCAGTATTTT.

The rearrangement uses TRBV2 and TRBJ2-3, with D perhaps matching TRBD2 (5 bases). V lost 8 bases and J 0 bases, leaving 12 bases between the germline ends. Germline V lookup: CDR1 SNHLY, CDR2 FYNNEI. This CDR3 spans 14 amino acids. The chain's CDR3 is CASLWETSTDTQYF. The CDR3 nucleotides read TGTGCCAGCCTCTGGGAGACTAGCACAGATACGCAGTATTTT.

The J gene is TRBJ1-1, the V gene TRBV7-2; 9 positions match TRBD1. With 2 bases clipped from V and 5 bases from J, the junction kept 3 bases outside the gene matches. The CDR3 extends over 14 amino acids. Germline V gives CDR1 SGHTA, CDR2 FQGNSA. The CDR3 DNA sequence: TGTGCCAGCAGCTTAAGACAGGGGGGGACTGAAGCTTTCTTT. Encoded protein: CASSLRQGGTEAFF. Full variable domain (rest looked up from reference TRBV7-2 and TRBJ1-1): GAGVSQSPSNKVTEKGKDVELRCDPISGHTALYWYRQSLGQGLEFLIYFQGNSAPDKSGLPSDRFSAERTGGSVSTLTIQRTQQEDSAVYLCASSLRQGGTEAFFGQGTRLTVV.

On this clone itself: Distinct nucleotide sequences in the sample also encode this CDR3. The chain carries TRBV7-2 and TRBJ1-1; D is unresolved. This CDR3 has 14 amino acids. CDR1 and CDR2 (germline): SGHTA, FQGNSA. Trimming cost V 3 bases and J 0 bases, with 8 bases left between them. This CDR3 reads CASSFPGMNTEAFF. The CDR3 coding sequence is TGTGCCAGCAGCTTTCCGGGTATGAACACTGAAGCTTTCTTT.

The rearrangement uses TRBV18 and TRBJ2-3; 9 bases fit TRBD1. With 6 bases clipped from V and 1 base from J, the junction kept 8 bases outside the gene matches. CDR1 KGHSH and CDR2 LQKENI come from the germline V gene. The CDR3 extends over 16 amino acids. CDR3 residues: CASSLTGGAGTDTQYF. Here the CDR3 DNA reads TGTGCCAGCTCGCTTACAGGGGGCGCGGGCACAGATACGCAGTATTTT. Full variable domain (outside the CDR3, taken from reference TRBV18 and TRBJ2-3): NAGVMQNPRHLVRRRGQEARLRCSPMKGHSHVYWYRQLPEEGLKFMVYLQKENIIDESGMPKERFSAEFPKEGPSILRIQQVVRGDSAAYFCASSLTGGAGTDTQYFGPGTRLTVL.

CDR3 sequence reads: CASSPVSPHYGYTF. The DNA of the CDR3 is TGTGCCAGCAGCCCGGTCTCGCCCCACTATGGCTACACCTTC. The V gene is TRBV6-5, the J gene TRBJ1-2, with D uncertain. V was cut by 6 bases and J by 3 bases, with 14 bases left in between. The CDR3 has 14 residues. The germline V gene encodes CDR1 MNHEY and CDR2 SVGAGI.

CDR3 coding DNA: TGTGCCAGTAGTATAGGTTACGGGGGGTCCTACAATGAGCAGTTCTTC. Translation gives CASSIGYGGSYNEQFF. This chain links TRBV19 with TRBJ2-1; 7 bases are shared with TRBD2. CDR1 LNHDA and CDR2 SQIVND come from the germline V gene (reference sequence). The length of the CDR3 is 16 residues. Losses at the gene ends were 1 base for V and 1 base for J; bases not matched to a gene: 4.